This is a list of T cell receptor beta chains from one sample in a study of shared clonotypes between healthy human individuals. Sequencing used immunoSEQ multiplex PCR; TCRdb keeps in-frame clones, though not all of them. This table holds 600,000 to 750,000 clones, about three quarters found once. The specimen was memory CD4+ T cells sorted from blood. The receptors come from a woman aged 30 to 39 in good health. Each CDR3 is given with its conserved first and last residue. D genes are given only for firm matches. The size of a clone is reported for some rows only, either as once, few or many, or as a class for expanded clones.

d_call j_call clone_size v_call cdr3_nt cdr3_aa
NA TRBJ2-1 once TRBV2 TGTGCCAGCAGAAGGGGCCCCAAACCTTACAATGAGCAGTTCTTC CASRRGPKPYNEQFF
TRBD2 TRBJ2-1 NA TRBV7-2 TGTGCCAGCAGCTTATGGACTAGCGAATACAATGAGCAGTTCTTC CASSLWTSEYNEQFF
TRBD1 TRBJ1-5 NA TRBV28 TGTGCCAGCAGACGAAACAGGGGGTCCTATCAGCCCCAGCATTTT CASRRNRGSYQPQHF
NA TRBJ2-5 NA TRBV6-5 TGTGCCAGCAGCCCGGGTCGGGGGAGAGAGACCCAGTACTTC CASSPGRGRETQYF
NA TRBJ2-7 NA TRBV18 TGTGCCAGCTCTACCAGTCGGGAGAGCTACGAGCAGTACTTC CASSTSRESYEQYF
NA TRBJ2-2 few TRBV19 TGTGCCAGTAGTATCAGGACAGCACCGGGGGAGCTGTTTTTT CASSIRTAPGELFF
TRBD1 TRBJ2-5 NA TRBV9 TGTGCCAGCAGCGTAGCTCAGGGGGCGGGCGAGACCCAGTACTTC CASSVAQGAGETQYF
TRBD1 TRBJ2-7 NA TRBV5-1 TGCGCCAGCAGCTTCCGGGGGAGGCCGGGACAGGGGGTACTCTACGAGCAGTACTTC CASSFRGRPGQGVLYEQYF
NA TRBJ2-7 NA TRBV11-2 TGTGCCAGCAGCTCCAATGTGGACTACGAGCAGTACTTC CASSSNVDYEQYF
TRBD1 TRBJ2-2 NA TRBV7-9 TGTGCCAGCAGCGACCGGGACAGGGGTACCGGGGAGCTGTTTTTT CASSDRDRGTGELFF
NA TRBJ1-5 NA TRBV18 TGTGCCAGCCGAGCCGGGAATCAGCCCCAGCATTTT CASRAGNQPQHF
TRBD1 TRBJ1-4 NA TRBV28 TGTGCCAGCAGTTCTCCCCGAGGACAGGGAAGTTTTGAAAAACTGTTTTTT CASSSPRGQGSFEKLFF
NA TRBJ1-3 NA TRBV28 TGTGCCAGCTTACAGCTCTCTGGAAACACCATATATTTT CASLQLSGNTIYF
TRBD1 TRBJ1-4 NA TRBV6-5 TGTGCCAGCAGCCGGGACAGGGGGCGGAAACTGTTTTTT CASSRDRGRKLFF
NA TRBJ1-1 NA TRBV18 TGTGCCAGCTCACCCCTCGGCACTGAAGCTTTCTTT CASSPLGTEAFF
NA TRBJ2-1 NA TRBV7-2 TGTGCCAGCAGCCGGGACCGCCTCTCCTACAATGAGCAGTTCTTC CASSRDRLSYNEQFF
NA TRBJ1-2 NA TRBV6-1 TGTGCCAGCACTCCCGGGGACTATGGCTACACCTTC CASTPGDYGYTF
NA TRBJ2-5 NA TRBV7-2 TGTGCCAGCAGCGAGGACGCAGGACAAGAGACCCAGTACTTC CASSEDAGQETQYF
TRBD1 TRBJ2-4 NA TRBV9 TGTGCCAGCAGCGTAGACAGGGGTTTGGGTGGCATTCAGTACTTC CASSVDRGLGGIQYF
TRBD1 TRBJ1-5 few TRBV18 TGTGCCAGCTCAACAACAGGGGGCCATCAGCCCCAGCATTTT CASSTTGGHQPQHF
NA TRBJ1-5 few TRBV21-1 TGTGCCAGCGTCGGGGGGGTTCCAATCAAACCCCAGCATTTT CASVGGVPIKPQHF
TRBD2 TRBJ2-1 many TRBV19 TGTGCCAGTAGTACCCAGACTAGCGGCCTTTCCTACAATGAGCAGTTCTTC CASSTQTSGLSYNEQFF
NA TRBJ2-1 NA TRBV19 TGTGCCAGTAGTATCTCGAAGACTAGTTCGGGGGTTTACAATGAGCAGTTCTTC CASSISKTSSGVYNEQFF
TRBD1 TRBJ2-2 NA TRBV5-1 TGCGCCAGCACCGAACAGGGGCCGAACACCGGGGAGCTGTTTTTT CASTEQGPNTGELFF
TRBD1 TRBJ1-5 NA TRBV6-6 TGTGCCAGCAGTTTACGACAGGGGGATCAGCCCCAGCATTTT CASSLRQGDQPQHF
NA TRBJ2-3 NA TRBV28 TGTGCCAGCAGGAGGAACGTAAACGCGGATACGCAGTATTTT CASRRNVNADTQYF
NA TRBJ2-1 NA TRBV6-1 TGTGCCATCAGTGAGTCGAGTGGCGGGATAGGCAATGAGCAGTTCTTC CAISESSGGIGNEQFF
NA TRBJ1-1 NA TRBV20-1 TGCAGTGCTAGAGGACGTTATGAAGCTTTCTTT CSARGRYEAFF
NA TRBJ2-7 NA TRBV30 TGTGCTTTGAGGCCGGGACAATCCTACGAGCAGTACTTC CALRPGQSYEQYF
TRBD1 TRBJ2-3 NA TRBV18 TGTGCCAGCTCACGCGCCGGGACAGGGGTAATGGATACGCAGTATTTT CASSRAGTGVMDTQYF
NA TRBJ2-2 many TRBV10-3 TGTGCCATCAGTGAGTCTCAGGGGATGGGCACCGGGGAGCTGTTTTTT CAISESQGMGTGELFF
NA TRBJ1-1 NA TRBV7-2 TGTGCCAGCAGCTTAGCGGCTAACACTGAAGCTTTCTTT CASSLAANTEAFF
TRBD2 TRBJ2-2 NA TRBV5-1 TGCGCCAGCAGCCCACTAGCGGGAGGTAATACCGGGGAGCTGTTTTTT CASSPLAGGNTGELFF
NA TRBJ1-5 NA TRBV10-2 TGCGCCAGCAGTGAGGGTGGCAATCAGCCCCAGCATTTT CASSEGGNQPQHF
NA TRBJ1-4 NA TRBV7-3 TGTGCCAGCAGCCGCACCACTAATGAAAAACTGTTTTTT CASSRTTNEKLFF
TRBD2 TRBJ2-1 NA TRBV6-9 TGTGCCAGCGGATTACTAGCGGGAGAAGCCTACAATGAGCAGTTCTTC CASGLLAGEAYNEQFF